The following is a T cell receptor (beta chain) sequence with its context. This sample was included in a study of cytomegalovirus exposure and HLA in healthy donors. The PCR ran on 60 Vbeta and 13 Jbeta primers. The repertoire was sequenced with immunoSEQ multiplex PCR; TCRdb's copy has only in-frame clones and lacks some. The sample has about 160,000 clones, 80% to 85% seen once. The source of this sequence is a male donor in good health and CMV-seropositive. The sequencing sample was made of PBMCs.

DNA for the CDR3: TGCGCCAGCAGCTTGGATGCAAGCTCAGATACGCAGTATTTT. Translation gives CASSLDASSDTQYF. The chain combines TRBV5-1 with TRBJ2-3; no clear D. Germline CDR1 is SGHRS and CDR2 is YFSETQ. Trimming left V 0 bases short and J 4 bases short, with 9 bases between. This CDR3 contains 14 residues.